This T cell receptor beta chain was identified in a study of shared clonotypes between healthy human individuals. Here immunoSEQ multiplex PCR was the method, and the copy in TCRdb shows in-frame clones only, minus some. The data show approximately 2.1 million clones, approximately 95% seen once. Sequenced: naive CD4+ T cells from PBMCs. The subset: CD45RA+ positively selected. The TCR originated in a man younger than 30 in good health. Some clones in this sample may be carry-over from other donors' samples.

The CDR3 region is CASSRTSGGTGETQYF. The DNA for the CDR3 is TGTGCCAGCAGTCGGACTAGCGGAGGAACTGGGGAGACCCAGTACTTC. The rearrangement uses TRBV2 and TRBJ2-5; 10 positions match TRBD2. CDR1 SNHLY and CDR2 FYNNEI come from the germline V gene. J lost 5 bases, V lost 5 bases, and 11 bases had no gene match. The CDR3 is 16 amino acids.